This TCR beta chain came from a study of response to subunit inactivated influenza vaccine. The CDR3 loop spans 13 amino acids. Per the germline V gene, CDR1 is SEHNR and CDR2 is FQNEAQ (reference sequence). Between the trimmed V and J ends, which lost 5 bases and 4 bases, there was a span of 12 bases. This clonotype was found many times. TCRdb redid the calling of the RT-PCR reads with MiXCR, one entry per CDR3 protein. The sample carries 500,000 to 600,000 distinct CDR3 sequences, 12% recorded once. Source: PBMCs from blood, taken on the day of vaccination. The V and J genes are TRBV7-9 and TRBJ2-7; TRBD2 might be the D (6 bases). This clonotype originated in a man aged 45-60 years who received an inactivated influenza vaccine. Here the CDR3 DNA reads TGTGCCAGCAGCCTCGCGGGACGGTACGAGCAGTACTTC. Encoded protein: CASSLAGRYEQYF.